Below are 8 T cell receptor beta chains sequenced from a single sample in a study of blood T cells in healthy people across ages. For the second PCR, which ran for 7 to 11 cycles, a sample-barcoded 5' primer and a J-beta primer mix were used. In TCRdb, the 5' RACE reads were re-called with MiXCR into one record per CDR3 protein. Of almost 1 million distinct CDR3 sequences listed, 45% to 60% are singletons. The specimen sequenced was blood. Every receptor here comes from a woman in her sixties or seventies in good health.

This clonotype came up a few times. The chain recombines TRBV9 with TRBJ2-7, with D hard to call. With 0 bases removed from V and 5 bases from J, the gap between germline ends came to 6 bases. Germline loops: CDR1 SGDLS, CDR2 YYNGEE. CDR3 length: 12 amino acids. DNA of the CDR3: TGTGCCAGCAGCGTAGATATCGACGAGCAGTACTTC. Translation: CASSVDIDEQYF.

This clonotype was seen more than once but under ten times. The rearrangement links TRBV20-1 to TRBJ2-1, with 12 positions matching TRBD2. This CDR3 is built from 15 residues. The ends lost 5 bases at V and 4 bases at J; junction bases unmatched: 6. Germline V CDR1 and CDR2: DFQATT, SNEGSKA (reference sequence). The CDR3 nucleotides are TGCAGTGCTTTCCCGACTAGCGGGAGATACAATGAGCAGTTCTTC. It is translated as CSAFPTSGRYNEQFF.

V usage is TRBV24-1 and J usage is TRBJ2-3, with D uncertain. The V end lost 4 bases, the J end lost 8 bases, and 15 bases lay between the germline ends. The CDR3 is 14 residues long. Germline-derived CDR1 and CDR2 are KGHDR and SFDVKD. The CDR3: CATSDSVSSGTQYF. The CDR3 DNA is TGTGCCACCAGTGACTCTGTGTCTTCGGGTACGCAGTATTTT.

The chain uses TRBV14 and TRBJ2-7; the D is unclear. The CDR3 runs to 12 residues. With 0 bases removed from V and 7 bases from J, the gap between germline ends came to 7 bases. The V gene's germline CDR1 is SGHDN and CDR2 FVKESK. CDR3 in DNA: TGTGCCAGCAGCCAAGATTCGGGTGAGCAGTACTTC. As protein: CASSQDSGEQYF.

The rearrangement links TRBV5-1 to TRBJ2-5; D call uncertain. The germline V and J ends were trimmed by 0 bases and 11 bases, with 17 bases remaining between them. Germline CDR1 SGHRS, CDR2 YFSETQ. The CDR3 length is 14 residues. The CDR3 coding sequence is TGCGCCAGCAGCTTGGCCTCGGTCTACAATGAGCAGTACTTC. This translates into CASSLASVYNEQYF.

The chain has TRBV7-8 and TRBJ1-5, with D unresolved. The CDR3 loop spans 15 amino acids. Germline assignment: CDR1 SGHVS and CDR2 FQNEAQ. Trimming shortened V by 5 bases and J by 0 bases, and 11 bases separated the two germline ends. The CDR3: CASSTAVYSNQPQHF. The CDR3 bases are TGTGCCAGCAGCACCGCAGTTTATAGCAATCAGCCCCAGCATTTT.

This clonotype occurred once. V usage is TRBV3-1 and J usage is TRBJ1-5, with 8 bases aligning to TRBD1. Trimming at V came to 8 bases and at J to 7 bases, leaving 7 bases not matched to a gene. Germline CDR1 LGHDT, CDR2 YNNKEL (reference sequence). CDR3 length equals 13 residues. The CDR3 reads CASLQGGWQPQHF. The CDR3 DNA sequence: TGTGCCAGCCTACAGGGGGGATGGCAGCCCCAGCATTTT.

To note about this clonotype: A much larger clone sits a single nucleotide away, making a read error possible. The chain uses TRBV29-1 and TRBJ2-7; tentatively, D is TRBD1 (6 bases). Per the germline V gene, CDR1 is SQVTM and CDR2 is ANQGSEA. This CDR3 comprises 13 residues. The CDR3: CGVEEGGTYEQYF. CDR3 nucleotides: TGCGGCGTTGAAGAAGGGGGAACCTACGAGCAGTACTTC.